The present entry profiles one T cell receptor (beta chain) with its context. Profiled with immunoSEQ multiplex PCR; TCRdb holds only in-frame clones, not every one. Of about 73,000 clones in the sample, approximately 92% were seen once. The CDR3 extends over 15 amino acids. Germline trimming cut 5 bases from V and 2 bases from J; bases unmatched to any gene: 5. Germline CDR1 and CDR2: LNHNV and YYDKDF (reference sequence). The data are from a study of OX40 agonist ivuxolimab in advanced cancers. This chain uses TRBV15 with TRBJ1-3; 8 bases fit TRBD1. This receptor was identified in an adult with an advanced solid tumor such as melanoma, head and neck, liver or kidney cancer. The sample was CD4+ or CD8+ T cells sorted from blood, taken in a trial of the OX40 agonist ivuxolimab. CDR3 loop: CATSVDRGTGNTIYF. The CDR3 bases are TGTGCCACCAGCGTCGACAGGGGAACTGGAAACACCATATATTTT. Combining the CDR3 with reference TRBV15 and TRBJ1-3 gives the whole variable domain DAMVIQNPRYQVTQFGKPVTLSCSQTLNHNVMYWYQQKSSQAPKLLFHYYDKDFNNEADTPDNFQSRRPNTSFCFLDIRSPGLGDTAMYLCATSVDRGTGNTIYFGEGSWLTVV.